These 14 T cell receptor beta chains share one sample of origin, sequenced in a study of tumor and adjacent non-tumor tissue in lung cancer. A modified ARM-PCR protocol with three rounds of nested PCR amplified TCRbeta. TCRdb reanalysed the multiplex PCR reads using MiXCR and keeps one entry per CDR3 protein. Here the sample spans 100,000 or so distinct CDR3 sequences, 65% being singletons. No cell sorting was done before RNA was extracted from the tissue. This non-tumor lung sample came from over 3 cm beyond the tumor edge. Sequencing used distant non-tumor lung tissue. The receptor set was obtained from a man younger than 45 with non-small cell lung cancer.

The chain employs TRBV4-1 and TRBJ2-7; D possibly corresponds to TRBD1 (6 bases). Germline V gene sequence: CDR1 MGHRA, CDR2 YSYEKL. This CDR3 has 15 residues. With 4 bases removed from V and 8 bases from J, the gap between germline ends came to 21 bases. The CDR3 spells CASSPRPDSSCQQYF. CDR3 nucleotides: TGCGCCAGCAGCCCACGGCCGGACAGCTCCTGCCAGCAGTACTTC.

The chain combines TRBV11-2 with TRBJ1-1, with D maybe TRBD1 (5 bases). Germline V lookup: CDR1 SGHAT, CDR2 FQNNGV. This CDR3 comprises 16 residues. Trimming took off 5 bases at V and 5 bases at J, with 21 bases between the two ends. CDR3 sequence: CASSPQTRGAGTEAFF. The CDR3 DNA sequence: TGTGCCAGCAGCCCACAAACTAGGGGAGCTGGGACTGAAGCTTTCTTT.

The chain combines TRBV29-1 with TRBJ2-7; 11 positions match TRBD2. V was pared by 6 bases and J by 10 bases, with 14 bases of the junction left unmatched. This CDR3 has 14 residues. CDR1 SQVTM and CDR2 ANQGSEA come from the germline V gene. In DNA, the CDR3 is TGCAGCGTCGAAACTAGCGGGAGCCCCGGCGATCAGTACTTC. It codes for CSVETSGSPGDQYF.

Notes on this clonotype: Given a much more abundant clone one base away, this may be a read error. The chain has TRBV4-1 and TRBJ2-5, with D hard to call. The CDR3 runs 13 residues. Trimming cost V 4 bases and J 2 bases, with 8 bases left between them. Per germline, CDR1 MGHRA and CDR2 YSYEKL. This CDR3 is CASSPTIQETQYF. Here the CDR3 DNA reads TGCGCCAGCAGCCCGACAATTCAAGAGACCCAGTACTTC.

A remark on this clonotype: Since no conserved phenylalanine or tryptophan closes the CDR3, a read error is the likely cause. The chain couples TRBV11-1 to TRBJ1-1; D possibly corresponds to TRBD1 (6 bases). Germline CDR1 is SGHAT and CDR2 is FQDESV (reference sequence). Trimming left V 4 bases short and J 3 bases short, with 12 bases between. The CDR3 spans 14 residues. CDR3 residues: CASSWTAVDTEAFS. The CDR3 DNA sequence: TGTGCCAGCAGCTGGACAGCTGTTGACACTGAAGCTTTCTCT.

This clonotype was found many times. One junction end does not reproduce the germline sequence, and a read error may be involved. The rearrangement joins TRBV24-1 to TRBJ2-1; 8 bases are a match to TRBD2. The CDR3 spans 15 residues. CDR1 is KGHDR, CDR2 SFDVKD, per germline. The CDR3 reads CSTSEISGKYNEQFF. The CDR3 DNA reads TGTTCCACCAGTGAGATTAGCGGGAAGTACAATGAGCAGTTCTTC.

The chain links TRBV12-3 or TRBV12-4 to TRBJ2-3, with 7 bases identical to TRBD1. This CDR3 comprises 14 residues. Trimming removed 9 bases from V and 5 bases from J; junction bases left unmatched: 11. The DNA for the CDR3 is TGTGCCAGAAGTAGACAGGGACCCATAGATACGCAGTATTTT. Protein: CARSRQGPIDTQYF.

There are many counts of this clonotype. This chain connects TRBV11-2 to TRBJ2-3; a weak D match, TRBD2 (7 bases). The germline gives CDR1 SGHAT, CDR2 FQNNGV. The ends were cut back, 4 bases at V and 8 bases at J, with 25 bases in the middle. The CDR3 is 17 amino acids. The DNA of the CDR3 is TGTGCCAGCAGCTCAGTGAGGCGGGGGCTGGCTTCGGGTACGCAGTATTTT. This gives the protein CASSSVRRGLASGTQYF.

With respect to this clonotype: An end of the junction does not agree with germline; a read error may underlie this. The rearrangement uses TRBV12-3 or TRBV12-4 and TRBJ2-3; weak D call: TRBD1 (5 bases). CDR3 length equals 17 residues. Here the CDR3 DNA reads TGTGCCAGCAGTTTCTACTCAAGGGGCGATTTAACAGATACGCAGTTTTTT. Protein sequence: CASSFYSRGDLTDTQFF.

At least ten counts were recorded for this clonotype. The chain has TRBV6-2 or TRBV6-3 and TRBJ1-1; D is unresolved. Trimming cost V 3 bases and J 0 bases, with 5 bases left between them. Germline CDR1 and CDR2: MNHEY and SVGEGT. The CDR3 loop spans 13 amino acids. CDR3 residues: CASSYTMNTEAFF. Written as DNA, the CDR3 is TGTGCCAGCAGTTATACAATGAACACTGAAGCTTTCTTT.

About this clonotype itself: One junction end disagrees with the germline gene, perhaps due to a read error. This chain uses TRBV11-2 with TRBJ1-1; D unclear. The CDR3 contains 12 residues. Germline V gives CDR1 SGHAT, CDR2 FQNNGV. CDR3 residues: CASSSYDGEASF. In DNA form, the CDR3 reads TGTGCCAGCAGCTCCTATGACGGTGAAGCTTCCTTT.

V and J are TRBV11-2 and TRBJ1-3, with D hard to call. Trimming removed 3 bases at V and 4 bases at J, with 10 bases between. The CDR3 extends over 14 amino acids. The germline V gene has CDR1 SGHAT and CDR2 FQNNGV. CDR3 sequence: CASSFVWFGNTIYF. The CDR3 DNA is TGTGCCAGCAGCTTTGTGTGGTTCGGAAACACCATATATTTT. Full variable domain (missing parts from reference TRBV11-2 and TRBJ1-3): EAGVAQSPRYKIIEKRQSVAFWCNPISGHATLYWYQQILGQGPKLLIQFQNNGVVDDSQLPKDRFSAERLKGVDSTLKIQPAKLEDSAVYLCASSFVWFGNTIYFGEGSWLTVV.

With respect to this clonotype: The junction and the germline gene differ at one end; a read error may be behind it. The CDR3 sequence: CAGSPTYGGYEQYF. CDR3 in DNA: TGTGCCGGCAGCCCTACGTATGGGGGCTACGAGCAGTACTTC. The chain couples TRBV11-2 to TRBJ2-7; D may be TRBD1 or TRBD2 (5 bases each). This CDR3 contains 14 residues. Germline CDR1 and CDR2: SGHAT and FQNNGV.

This clonotype was recorded many times. The chain uses TRBV20-1 and TRBJ2-3; tentative D call: TRBD2 (7 bases). Deletions cut 7 bases from V and 2 bases from J, with 22 bases between. Germline V gene lookup returns CDR1 DFQATT and CDR2 SNEGSKA (reference sequence). The CDR3 runs to 16 residues. The CDR3 DNA is TGCAGTGGAGTAGGACCGAGGGGGGGGCTCACAGATACGCAGTATTTT. It yields the protein CSGVGPRGGLTDTQYF.